Below, 14 T cell receptor beta chains from the same sample are listed, as sequenced in a study of T cell responses to AZD1222 COVID-19 vaccine. This table comes from immunoSEQ multiplex PCR, and its TCRdb copy is limited to in-frame clones, with some not included. Seen here are approximately 140,000 clones, about 91% observed once, and the top ten hold more than 1.3%. The sequenced sample was peripheral blood, obtained on day 0 of AZD1222 vaccination. The receptor set was obtained from an adult in good health.

This rearrangement joins TRBV27 to TRBJ2-3; D is uncertain. In germline, CDR1 is MNHEY, CDR2 SMNVEV (reference sequence). This CDR3 is built from 15 residues. Trimming removed 2 bases at V and 0 bases at J, with 9 bases between. The CDR3 sequence is CASSLVTTSTDTQYF. The CDR3 nucleotides are TGTGCCAGCAGTTTAGTAACTACTAGCACAGATACGCAGTATTTT.

The chain employs TRBV19 and TRBJ2-5, with TRBD2 as a possible D gene (5 bases). Germline V gene lookup returns CDR1 LNHDA and CDR2 SQIVND (reference sequence). V was trimmed by 4 bases and J by 1 base, leaving 13 bases between them. CDR3 length equals 15 residues. The DNA for the CDR3 is TGTGCCAGTAGTAAATGGGAGCCGGGCCAAGAGACCCAGTACTTC. It is translated as CASSKWEPGQETQYF.

J is TRBJ1-2 and V is TRBV19, with D maybe TRBD1 (6 bases). Germline V gene lookup returns CDR1 LNHDA and CDR2 SQIVND (reference sequence). V was trimmed by 5 bases and J by 2 bases, leaving 6 bases between them. CDR3 length equals 12 residues. The CDR3 loop reads CASSGQNYGYTF. The DNA of the CDR3 is TGTGCCAGTAGTGGACAGAACTATGGCTACACCTTC.

The rearrangement links TRBV4-2 to TRBJ1-1; D is uncertain. The CDR3 is 13 amino acids. Trimming took off 4 bases at V and 11 bases at J, with 17 bases between the two ends. Looked up from germline, CDR1 is LGHNA and CDR2 is YNFKEQ. The CDR3 DNA reads as TGTGCCAGCAGCCTTCCCTACGGCGGATGGGCTTTCTTT. This translates into CASSLPYGGWAFF.

The chain is built from TRBV2 and TRBJ2-5, with D uncertain. V was trimmed by 6 bases and J by 5 bases, leaving 4 bases between them. The CDR3 runs 10 residues. Germline loops: CDR1 SNHLY, CDR2 FYNNEI. CDR3 in amino acids: CASRGETQYF. CDR3 sequence (DNA): TGTGCCAGCAGGGGGGAGACCCAGTACTTC.

The rearrangement uses TRBV19 and TRBJ1-5; tentatively, D is TRBD1 (5 bases). The length of the CDR3 is 15 residues. V was pared by 7 bases and J by 0 bases, with 13 bases between. Germline assignment: CDR1 LNHDA and CDR2 SQIVND (reference sequence). In nucleotides, the CDR3 is TGTGCCAGTAAAGTGAGGGACTATAGCAATCAGCCCCAGCATTTT. This translates into CASKVRDYSNQPQHF.

This rearrangement joins TRBV28 to TRBJ2-1; D may match TRBD1 or TRBD2 (5 bases each). The CDR3 is 12 residues long. Trimming stripped 3 bases from V and 15 bases from J, with 15 bases between. Germline V gene sequence: CDR1 MDHEN, CDR2 SYDVKM. CDR3: CASSLGPTKTFF. CDR3 nucleotide sequence: TGTGCCAGCAGTTTGGGACCCACGAAGACGTTCTTC.

The rearrangement links TRBV7-9 to TRBJ1-3; D possibly corresponds to TRBD1 (5 bases). There are 14 residues in the CDR3. The germline CDR1 and CDR2 sequences are SEHNR and FQNEAQ (reference sequence). V was clipped by 2 bases and J by 1 base, with 6 bases between them. The CDR3 sequence: CASSLPGSGNTIYF. DNA for the CDR3: TGTGCCAGCAGCTTACCAGGGTCTGGAAACACCATATATTTT.

The gene calls are TRBV6-2 or TRBV6-3 and TRBJ2-7, with D unresolved. Looked up from germline, CDR1 is MNHEY and CDR2 is SVGEGT. V lost 6 bases and J lost 2, with 23 bases in between. This CDR3 comprises 17 residues. This chain's CDR3 is CASSTSPLTENPYEQYF. The CDR3 coding sequence is TGTGCCAGCAGCACCTCTCCTCTGACTGAGAATCCCTACGAGCAGTACTTC.

J is TRBJ2-7 and V is TRBV19; weak D call: TRBD2 (7 bases). Trimming removed 1 base at V and 4 bases at J, with 14 bases between. Germline V lookup: CDR1 LNHDA, CDR2 SQIVND (reference sequence). This CDR3 has 15 residues. The CDR3 DNA is TGTGCCAGTAGTATAGCCGGCGGGGGCCATTACGAGCAGTACTTC. The encoded protein is CASSIAGGGHYEQYF.

The chain joins TRBV27 to TRBJ2-1; 9 bases are a match to TRBD1. From germline, CDR1 is MNHEY and CDR2 SMNVEV (reference sequence). The CDR3 has 15 amino acids. V gave up 6 bases and J gave up 4 bases; unmatched junction bases: 7. The CDR3 bases are TGTGCCAGCAGGACCCCCGGGACAGGGTACAATGAGCAGTTCTTC. It yields the protein CASRTPGTGYNEQFF.

The V call is TRBV6-5, the J call TRBJ2-3; TRBD2 agrees at 8 bases. V lost 9 bases to trimming and J lost 4 bases; unmatched junction nucleotides: 3. This CDR3 has 12 amino acids. Germline V CDR1 and CDR2: MNHEY, SVGAGI. CDR3 region: CASAGGSDTQYF. Here the CDR3 DNA reads TGTGCCAGTGCGGGGGGATCAGATACGCAGTATTTT.

The chain uses TRBV27 and TRBJ2-1, with TRBD2 matching over 7 bases. The germline CDR1 and CDR2 sequences are MNHEY and SMNVEV (reference sequence). This CDR3 has 14 residues. V dropped 6 bases and J dropped 7; count of bases not matched to a gene: 9. The CDR3 reads CASSATQAGNEQFF. The CDR3 DNA follows: TGTGCCAGCAGCGCCACACAAGCGGGAAATGAGCAGTTCTTC.

The sample holds one count of this clone. The CDR3 carries no conserved terminal phenylalanine or tryptophan, so it likely arises from a read error. The limits of the CDR3 on the DNA are not certain, so only TCRdb's listed CDR3 is given. The gene calls are TRBV2 and TRBJ1-1; the D segment call TRBD1 is taken from the table without a DNA check. A total of 14 residues make up the CDR3, ends included. Looked up from germline, CDR1 is SNHLY and CDR2 is FYNNEI. The CDR3 protein is CANPARGQVEVRLC.